The entry below gives a single T cell receptor beta chain sequence along with its context. V was pared by 8 bases and J by 0 bases, with 10 bases between. The CDR3 contains 13 residues. The germline CDR1 and CDR2 sequences are MDHEN and SYDVKM. This entry is derived from a study of blood T cell repertoires in COVID-19. Background on the study: T cells, B-cell-depleted T cells, or PBMCs provided the cDNA or gDNA that served as material.

The table came from immunoSEQ multiplex PCR; TCRdb's copy has only in-frame clones and leaves some out. This table has under 350,000 clones, about nine tenths appearing once. This sequence originates from a woman aged 60 to 75 who had recovered from COVID-19. The V call is TRBV28, the J call TRBJ1-1; possible D gene TRBD1, 6 bases. Material for sequencing was PBMCs or T cells enriched from blood (not recorded which). The CDR3 spells CASGGHMNTEAFF. CDR3 DNA sequence: TGTGCCAGCGGGGGCCACATGAACACTGAAGCTTTCTTT. The whole variable domain, remainder taken from reference TRBV28 and TRBJ1-1, is DVKVTQSSRYLVKRTGEKVFLECVQDMDHENMFWYRQDPGLGLRLIYFSYDVKMKEKGDIPEGYSVSREKKERFSLILESASTNQTSMYLCASGGHMNTEAFFGQGTRLTVV.